These 23 T cell receptor beta chains were all obtained from the same sample, sequenced in a study of blood T cell repertoires in COVID-19 (dated by TCRdb to the early 2020s). The protocol used for the library was the immunoSEQ multiplex PCR assay. The clones in this table, taken by TCRdb from immuneACCESS, are in-frame only. Not every clone is retained; where verified, under half of the shortfall comes from an unresolved V gene, and the cause of the rest is unknown. The sample table holds about 69,000 clones, of which roughly 80% were seen once. The top ten clones comprise 8.5% to 10% of the sample. The sequenced sample consisted of peripheral blood. These receptors were collected from a woman aged 80 or over with acute or convalescent COVID-19.

The count of this clone is one. This CDR3 reads CASSDFRLAGAYEQYF. CDR3 nucleotide sequence: TGTGCCAGCAGTGACTTCCGTCTAGCGGGGGCGTACGAGCAGTACTTC. The V call is TRBV2, the J call TRBJ2-7, with 10 bases that match TRBD2. V shed 3 bases, J shed 4 bases, and the junction held 9 bases outside the gene matches. The CDR3 loop spans 16 amino acids. CDR1 and CDR2 (germline): SNHLY, FYNNEI.

This chain joins TRBV15 and TRBJ1-1; D unclear. The germline gives CDR1 LNHNV, CDR2 YYDKDF (reference sequence). The CDR3 spans 15 residues. The ends were cut back, 0 bases at V and 1 base at J, with 9 bases in the middle. CDR3 DNA sequence: TGTGCCACCAGCAGAGATCCATCAGGGAACACTGAAGCTTTCTTT. This encodes CATSRDPSGNTEAFF. The whole variable domain, filled in from reference TRBV15 and TRBJ1-1, reads DAMVIQNPRYQVTQFGKPVTLSCSQTLNHNVMYWYQQKSSQAPKLLFHYYDKDFNNEADTPDNFQSRRPNTSFCFLDIRSPGLGDTAMYLCATSRDPSGNTEAFFGQGTRLTVV.

The chain employs TRBV5-5 and TRBJ1-3, with no clear D. With 0 bases removed from V and 6 bases from J, the gap between germline ends came to 10 bases. The CDR3 consists of 14 residues. The germline V gene encodes CDR1 SGHKS and CDR2 YYEKEE (reference sequence). DNA of the CDR3: TGTGCCAGCAGCTTGGCCAGTACGTTAAACACCATATATTTT. It yields the protein CASSLASTLNTIYF.

The V and J genes are TRBV4-2 and TRBJ2-6, with D perhaps TRBD1 (6 bases). Trimming took 5 bases from V and 0 from J, leaving 17 bases between them. The germline V gene encodes CDR1 LGHNA and CDR2 YNFKEQ. The CDR3 sequence is 18 residues long. The CDR3 DNA reads as TGTGCCAGCAGCTCAGGGGCAGGCCAAACCTCTGGGGCCAACGTCCTGACTTTC. Translated: CASSSGAGQTSGANVLTF.

The genes are TRBV14 and TRBJ1-2; a weak D match, TRBD1 (5 bases). CDR3 length equals 15 residues. Trimming removed 4 bases from V and 6 bases from J, with 18 bases in between. Germline CDR1 SGHDN, CDR2 FVKESK. CDR3 sequence: CASSPRRGRGHGYTF. CDR3 in DNA: TGTGCCAGCAGCCCCCGTCGGGGGAGGGGCCATGGCTACACCTTC.

This rearrangement joins TRBV4-2 to TRBJ2-7, with 8 bases that match TRBD2. The germline CDR1 and CDR2 sequences are LGHNA and YNFKEQ. This CDR3 contains 16 residues. The V gene end was trimmed by 0 bases and the J gene end by 2 bases; junction bases not matched to a gene: 6. CDR3 coding DNA: TGTGCCAGCAGCCAAGAGGTCGGTAGCGGGGCCTACGAGCAGTACTTC. This gives the protein CASSQEVGSGAYEQYF.

V gene TRBV30 combines with J gene TRBJ1-5; D may be TRBD1 (6 bases). This CDR3 has 14 amino acids. V lost 1 base and J 3 bases, leaving 10 bases between the germline ends. Per germline, CDR1 GTSNPN and CDR2 SVGIG (reference sequence). CDR3 loop: CAWSGDTHNQPQHF. The CDR3 DNA follows: TGTGCCTGGAGTGGGGACACACACAATCAGCCCCAGCATTTT.

The sample holds one count of this clone. The chain has TRBV2 and TRBJ1-6, with D uncertain. V was trimmed by 6 bases and J by 5 bases, leaving 14 bases between them. Germline assignment: CDR1 SNHLY and CDR2 FYNNEI. This CDR3 has 15 amino acids. CDR3 in DNA: TGTGCCAGCAGCCTCGGGGTCCCCGATAATTCACCCCTCCACTTT. It is translated as CASSLGVPDNSPLHF.

The rearrangement links TRBV3-1 (or the pseudogene TRBV3-2) to TRBJ1-5; D remains unclear. CDR1 LGHDT and CDR2 YNNKEL come from the germline V gene (reference sequence). The CDR3 length is 14 residues. Trimming shortened V by 0 bases and J by 7 bases, and 10 bases separated the two germline ends. The CDR3 here is CASSQDPSTQPQHF. CDR3 sequence (DNA): TGTGCCAGCAGCCAAGACCCGTCTACCCAGCCCCAGCATTTT.

V usage is TRBV23-1 and J usage is TRBJ2-7; tentatively, D is TRBD1 (6 bases). TRBV23-1 is classed as an ORF, of uncertain function. Trimming removed 2 bases from V and 5 bases from J, with 16 bases in between. The length of the CDR3 is 15 residues. The CDR3 DNA is TGCGCCAGCAGTCAACGAGGCGTCAGGGGCCACGAGCAGTACTTC. Protein: CASSQRGVRGHEQYF.

The genes are TRBV30 and TRBJ1-1, with a tentative D call TRBD1 (6 bases). The CDR3 loop spans 14 amino acids. Germline V gives CDR1 GTSNPN, CDR2 SVGIG (reference sequence). Deletions cut 8 bases from V and 0 bases from J, with 16 bases between. CDR3 region: CAGGGGVVNTEAFF. The DNA for the CDR3 is TGTGCCGGGGGCGGAGGGGTAGTGAACACTGAAGCTTTCTTT.

This clone was recorded once. The chain links TRBV4-1 to TRBJ2-3, with 10 bases lining up with TRBD2. CDR3 size: 16 residues. Per germline, CDR1 MGHRA and CDR2 YSYEKL. Trimming removed 0 bases from V and 1 base from J; junction bases left unmatched: 1. Here the CDR3 reads CASSQELAGGTDTQYF. As DNA, the CDR3 is TGCGCCAGCAGCCAAGAGCTAGCGGGGGGCACAGATACGCAGTATTTT.

The J gene is TRBJ1-2, the V gene TRBV30, with 8 bases aligning to TRBD1. Germline-derived CDR1 and CDR2 are GTSNPN and SVGIG (reference sequence). V lost 2 bases to trimming and J lost 4 bases; unmatched junction nucleotides: 9. The CDR3 sequence is 15 residues long. The CDR3 DNA reads TGTGCCTGGAGTATGGGACAGGCAAGGGGCTATGGCTACACCTTC. Encoded protein: CAWSMGQARGYGYTF.

V usage is TRBV7-6 and J usage is TRBJ1-1, with D perhaps matching TRBD1 (6 bases). The CDR3 contains 14 residues. Germline V CDR1 and CDR2: SGHVS, FNYEAQ. Trimming pared 4 bases from V and 0 bases from J, leaving 9 bases between. The CDR3 DNA is TGTGCCAGCAGCTCGACAGGTTTGAACACTGAAGCTTTCTTT. It translates to CASSSTGLNTEAFF.

This chain joins TRBV6-5 and TRBJ2-2; 7 nucleotides agree with TRBD1. The J segment lost 6 bases and the V segment lost 6 bases, leaving 4 bases of the junction unmatched. The germline CDR1 and CDR2 sequences are MNHEY and SVGAGI. The CDR3 runs to 13 residues. CDR3 residues: CASRPDRAGELFF. Here the CDR3 DNA reads TGTGCCAGCAGACCCGACAGGGCCGGGGAGCTGTTTTTT.

The sample holds a few counts of this clone. This chain links TRBV30 with TRBJ2-5, with TRBD2 identical over 7 bases. V was pared by 2 bases and J by 2 bases, with 17 bases of the junction left unmatched. In germline, CDR1 is GTSNPN, CDR2 SVGIG (reference sequence). The CDR3 extends over 18 amino acids. The CDR3 bases are TGTGCCTGGAGTACACCCTTCAGCGGGGCTAGGTTTCAAGAGACCCAGTACTTC. This encodes CAWSTPFSGARFQETQYF.

This chain links TRBV5-1 with TRBJ2-1; 8 positions match TRBD2. V shed 0 bases and J 0 bases; nucleotides not matched to a gene: 14. Germline V gene sequence: CDR1 SGHRS, CDR2 YFSETQ. The CDR3 has 20 amino acids. The CDR3 loop is CASSLGLGGGYASSYNEQFF. Here the CDR3 DNA reads TGCGCCAGCAGCTTGGGACTCGGCGGGGGGTACGCAAGCTCCTACAATGAGCAGTTCTTC.

This sequence joins TRBV7-9 and TRBJ1-1; possible D gene TRBD1, 6 bases. V gave up 4 bases and J gave up 0 bases, with 12 bases separating them. Germline V gives CDR1 SEHNR, CDR2 FQNEAQ (reference sequence). This CDR3 contains 15 residues. The DNA for the CDR3 is TGTGCCAGCAGCTCGGACGGGACAATGAACACTGAAGCTTTCTTT. It codes for CASSSDGTMNTEAFF.

This clone appeared a single time. The chain carries TRBV2 and TRBJ2-7, with TRBD2 identical over 10 bases. This CDR3 is built from 15 residues. Germline V gene data show CDR1 as SNHLY and CDR2 as FYNNEI. Unmatched junction bases numbered 6, after V lost 5 bases and J lost 2 bases. In DNA form, the CDR3 reads TGTGCCAGCAGTCAAGAGCGGGGGGGTGCCTACGAGCAGTACTTC. As protein: CASSQERGGAYEQYF.

This clone showed up just a few times. The rearrangement links TRBV6-5 to TRBJ1-1, with D tentatively TRBD1 (6 bases). There are 15 residues in the CDR3. Trimming removed 4 bases at V and 4 bases at J, with 16 bases between. The V gene's germline CDR1 is MNHEY and CDR2 SVGAGI. Here the CDR3 DNA reads TGTGCCAGCAGTTTCGGGGGGGCACTATCCACTGAAGCTTTCTTT. Amino acids: CASSFGGALSTEAFF.

The chain uses TRBV7-9 and TRBJ2-5, with 7 nucleotides matching TRBD2. V shed 5 bases and J 1 base; nucleotides not matched to a gene: 10. Looked up from germline, CDR1 is SEHNR and CDR2 is FQNEAQ (reference sequence). This CDR3 region has 16 residues. CDR3 in DNA: TGTGCCAGCAGCCCAGGCCAGCGGGGTGCCCAAGAGACCCAGTACTTC. Amino acid sequence: CASSPGQRGAQETQYF.

This sequence joins TRBV6-4 and TRBJ1-1; perhaps TRBD1 as D (5 bases). Germline values: CDR1 MRHNA, CDR2 SNTAGT. V lost 3 bases and J lost 0, with 8 bases in between. The CDR3 is 14 residues long. CDR3 sequence: CASSEQGMNTEAFF. In nucleotides, the CDR3 is TGTGCCAGCAGTGAGCAGGGTATGAACACTGAAGCTTTCTTT.

This chain uses TRBV6-6 with TRBJ1-4; D possibly corresponds to TRBD1 (5 bases). V was pared by 6 bases and J by 0 bases, with 14 bases between. CDR3 length: 16 amino acids. The V gene's germline CDR1 is MNHNY and CDR2 SVGAGI (reference sequence). CDR3 sequence reads: CASRRQRSATNEKLFF. CDR3 in DNA: TGTGCCAGCAGAAGACAGCGATCAGCAACTAATGAAAAACTGTTTTTT.